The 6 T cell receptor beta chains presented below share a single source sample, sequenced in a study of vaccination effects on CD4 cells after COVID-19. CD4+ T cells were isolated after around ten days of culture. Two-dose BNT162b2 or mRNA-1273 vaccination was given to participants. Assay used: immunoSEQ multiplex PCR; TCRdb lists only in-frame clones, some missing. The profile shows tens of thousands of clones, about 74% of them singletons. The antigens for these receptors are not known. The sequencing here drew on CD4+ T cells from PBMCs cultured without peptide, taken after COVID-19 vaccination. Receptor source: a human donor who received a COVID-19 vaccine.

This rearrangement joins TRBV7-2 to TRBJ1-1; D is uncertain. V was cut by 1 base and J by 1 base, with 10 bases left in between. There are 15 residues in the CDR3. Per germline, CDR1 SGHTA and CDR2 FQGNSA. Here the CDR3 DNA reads TGTGCCAGCAGCTTAGGTGGGGTCAGGAACACTGAAGCTTTCTTT. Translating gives CASSLGGVRNTEAFF.

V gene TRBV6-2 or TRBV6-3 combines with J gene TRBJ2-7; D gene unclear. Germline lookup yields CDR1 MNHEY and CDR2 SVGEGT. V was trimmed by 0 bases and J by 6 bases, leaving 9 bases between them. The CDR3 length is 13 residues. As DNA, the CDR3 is TGTGCCAGCAGTTACTCAAGATTCGTCGAGCAGTACGTC. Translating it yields CASSYSRFVEQYV.

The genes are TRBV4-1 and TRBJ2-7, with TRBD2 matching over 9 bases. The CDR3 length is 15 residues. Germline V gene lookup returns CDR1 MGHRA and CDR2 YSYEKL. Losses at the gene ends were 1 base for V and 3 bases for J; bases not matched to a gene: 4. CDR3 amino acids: CASSQVSGGLYEQYV. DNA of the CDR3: TGCGCCAGCAGCCAAGTTAGCGGGGGTCTCTACGAGCAGTACGTC.

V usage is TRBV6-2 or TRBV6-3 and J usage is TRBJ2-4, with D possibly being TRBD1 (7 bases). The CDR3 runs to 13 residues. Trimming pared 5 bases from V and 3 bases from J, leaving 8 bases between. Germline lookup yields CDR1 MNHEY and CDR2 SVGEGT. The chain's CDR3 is CASSQGGKNIQYF. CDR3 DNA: TGTGCCAGCAGTCAGGGGGGCAAAAACATTCAGTACTTC.

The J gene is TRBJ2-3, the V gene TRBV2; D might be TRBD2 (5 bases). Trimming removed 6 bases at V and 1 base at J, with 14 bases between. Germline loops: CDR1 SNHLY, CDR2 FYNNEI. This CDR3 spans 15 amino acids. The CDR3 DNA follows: TGTGCCAGCAGGGAAACTAGTATTCGCACAGATACGCAGTATTTT. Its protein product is CASRETSIRTDTQYF.

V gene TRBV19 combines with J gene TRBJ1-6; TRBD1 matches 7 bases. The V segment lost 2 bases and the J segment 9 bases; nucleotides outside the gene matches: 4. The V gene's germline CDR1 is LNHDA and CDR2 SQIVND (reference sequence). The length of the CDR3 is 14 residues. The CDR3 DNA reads TGTGCCAGTAGTATAAACAGGGGAGGTTCACCCCTCCACTTT. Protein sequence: CASSINRGGSPLHF.